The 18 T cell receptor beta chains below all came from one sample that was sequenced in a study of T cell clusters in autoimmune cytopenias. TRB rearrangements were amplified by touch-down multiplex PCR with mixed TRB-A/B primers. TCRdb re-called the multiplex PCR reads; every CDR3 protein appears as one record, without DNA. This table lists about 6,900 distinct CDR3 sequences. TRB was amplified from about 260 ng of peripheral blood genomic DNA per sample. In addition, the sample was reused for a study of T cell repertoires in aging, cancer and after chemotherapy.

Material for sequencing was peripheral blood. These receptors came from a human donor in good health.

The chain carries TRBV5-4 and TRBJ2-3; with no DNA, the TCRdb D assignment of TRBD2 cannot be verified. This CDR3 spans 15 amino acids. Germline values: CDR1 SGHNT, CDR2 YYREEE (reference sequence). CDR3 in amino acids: CASSSTSGGADTQYF.

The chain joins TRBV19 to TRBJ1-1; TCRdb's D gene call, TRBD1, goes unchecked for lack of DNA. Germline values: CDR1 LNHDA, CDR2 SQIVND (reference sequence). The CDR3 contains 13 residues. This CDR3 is CASTPRDRVEAFF.

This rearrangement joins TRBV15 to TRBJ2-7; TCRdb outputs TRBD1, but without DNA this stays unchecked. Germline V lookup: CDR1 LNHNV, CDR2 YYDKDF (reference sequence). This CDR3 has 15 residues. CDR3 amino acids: CATSSGQGGSYEQYF.

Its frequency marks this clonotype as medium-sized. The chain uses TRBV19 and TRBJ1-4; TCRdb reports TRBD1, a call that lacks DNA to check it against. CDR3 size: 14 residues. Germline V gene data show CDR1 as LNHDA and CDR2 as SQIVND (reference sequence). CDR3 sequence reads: CASRDRGRSEKLFF.

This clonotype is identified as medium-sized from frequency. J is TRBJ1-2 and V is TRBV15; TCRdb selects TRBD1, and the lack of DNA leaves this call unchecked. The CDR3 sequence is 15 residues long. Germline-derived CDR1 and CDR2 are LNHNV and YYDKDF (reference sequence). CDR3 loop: CATSLNRGLNYGYTF.

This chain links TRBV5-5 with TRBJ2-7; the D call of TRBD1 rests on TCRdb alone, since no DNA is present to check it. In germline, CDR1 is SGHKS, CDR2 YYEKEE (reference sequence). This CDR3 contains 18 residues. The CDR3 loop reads CASSFEQGSEIGIYEQYF.

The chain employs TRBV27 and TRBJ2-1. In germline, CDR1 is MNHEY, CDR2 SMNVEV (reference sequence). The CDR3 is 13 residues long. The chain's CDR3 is CASSLSSYNEQFF.

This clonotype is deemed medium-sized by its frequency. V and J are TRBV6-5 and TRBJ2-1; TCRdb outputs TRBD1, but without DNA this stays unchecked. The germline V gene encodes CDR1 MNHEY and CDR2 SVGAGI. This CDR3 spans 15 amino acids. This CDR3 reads CASSYSGGSYNEQFF.

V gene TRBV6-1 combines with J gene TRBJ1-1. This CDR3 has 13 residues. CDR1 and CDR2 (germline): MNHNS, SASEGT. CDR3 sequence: CASSYDGDAEAFF.

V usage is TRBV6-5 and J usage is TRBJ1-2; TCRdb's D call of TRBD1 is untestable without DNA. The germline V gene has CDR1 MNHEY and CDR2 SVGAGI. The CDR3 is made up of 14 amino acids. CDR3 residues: CASSAYRGNYGYTF.

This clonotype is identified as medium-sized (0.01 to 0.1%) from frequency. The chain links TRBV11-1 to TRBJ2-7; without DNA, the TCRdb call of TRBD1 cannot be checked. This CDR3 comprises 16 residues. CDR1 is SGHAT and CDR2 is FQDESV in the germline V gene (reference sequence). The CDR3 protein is CASSLDPNRGGYEQYF.

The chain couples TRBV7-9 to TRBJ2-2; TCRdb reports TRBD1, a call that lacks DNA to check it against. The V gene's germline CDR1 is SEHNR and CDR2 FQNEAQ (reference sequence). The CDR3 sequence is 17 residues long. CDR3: CASSFPVGQGFTGELFF. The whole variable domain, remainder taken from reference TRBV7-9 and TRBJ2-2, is DTGVSQNPRHKITKRGQNVTFRCDPISEHNRLYWYRQTLGQGPEFLTYFQNEAQLEKSRLLSDRFSAERPKGSFSTLEIQRTEQGDSAMYLCASSFPVGQGFTGELFFGEGSRLTVL.

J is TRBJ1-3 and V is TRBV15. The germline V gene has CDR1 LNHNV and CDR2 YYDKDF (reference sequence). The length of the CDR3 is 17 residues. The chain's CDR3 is CATSRDGRDLAGNTIYF.

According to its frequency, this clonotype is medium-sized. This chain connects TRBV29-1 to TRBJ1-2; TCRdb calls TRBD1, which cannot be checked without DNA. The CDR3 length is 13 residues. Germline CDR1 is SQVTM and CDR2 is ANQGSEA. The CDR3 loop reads CSVVVRGQDGYTF.

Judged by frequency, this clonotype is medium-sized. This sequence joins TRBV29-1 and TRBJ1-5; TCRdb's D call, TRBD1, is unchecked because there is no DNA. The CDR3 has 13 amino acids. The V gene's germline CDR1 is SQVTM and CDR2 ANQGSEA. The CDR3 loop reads CSAVQGAGQPQHF.

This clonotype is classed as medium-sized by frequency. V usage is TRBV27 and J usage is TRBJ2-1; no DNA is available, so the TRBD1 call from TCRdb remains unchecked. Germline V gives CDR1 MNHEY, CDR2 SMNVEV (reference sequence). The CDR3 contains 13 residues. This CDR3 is CASSRTGYNEQFF.

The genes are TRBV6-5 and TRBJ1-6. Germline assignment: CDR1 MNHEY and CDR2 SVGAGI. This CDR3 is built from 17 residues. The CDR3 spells CASSYSMHSSYNSPLHF.

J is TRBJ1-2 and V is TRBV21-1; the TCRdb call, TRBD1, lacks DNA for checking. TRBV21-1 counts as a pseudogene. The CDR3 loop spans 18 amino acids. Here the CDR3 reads CASSTPRSGGAIRYGYTF.